The present T cell receptor (beta chain) was sequenced within a study of OX40 agonist ivuxolimab in advanced cancers. Profiled with immunoSEQ multiplex PCR; TCRdb holds only in-frame clones, not every one. The data contain 50,000 to 80,000 clones, roughly 89% of them singletons. Concerning this clone: Its antigen is unidentified.

The CDR3 runs 17 residues. The germline V gene has CDR1 SGHTA and CDR2 FQGNSA. V dropped 5 bases and J dropped 6; count of bases not matched to a gene: 17. Study-wide results and limits: Still undetermined is the antigen specificity of the expanded peripheral T cells.

The receptor comes from an adult with an advanced solid tumor such as melanoma, head and neck, liver or kidney cancer. This chain links TRBV7-2 with TRBJ2-3, with 7 bases fitting TRBD2. The sequencing here drew on CD4+ or CD8+ T cells sorted from blood, taken in a trial of the OX40 agonist ivuxolimab. Here the CDR3 reads CASSRRLASLTVDTQYF. The CDR3 DNA reads as TGTGCCAGCAGCCGCCGACTAGCATCCCTAACAGTGGATACGCAGTATTTT.